This T cell receptor (beta chain) was documented in a study of cytomegalovirus exposure and HLA in healthy donors. In the study overall: Earlier results showed some 120 million unique TCR beta sequences derived from roughly 200 million T cells.

Study observations and caveats: There were under 200 TCR beta chains listed as cytomegalovirus-associated. Most TCR beta V segments were productive about 90% or about 30% of the time in an earlier analysis.

The PCR ran on 60 Vbeta and 13 Jbeta primers. TCRdb's copy holds only in-frame clones and misses some; the assay was immunoSEQ multiplex PCR. The sample has approximately 130,000 clones; more than 80% are singletons. The CDR3 has 19 amino acids. V shed 6 bases, J shed 4 bases, and the junction held 16 bases outside the gene matches. Germline lookup yields CDR1 KGHSH and CDR2 LQKENI. Concerning this clone: Its antigen is undetermined.

The specimen sequenced was PBMCs. The rearrangement uses TRBV18 and TRBJ2-7; 15 positions agree with TRBD2. The clonotype comes from a woman aged 30 to 39 in good health and CMV-seropositive. The CDR3 spells CASSPRGTSGGQNRYEQYF. The CDR3 DNA sequence: TGTGCCAGCTCTCCAAGAGGGACTAGCGGGGGGCAGAATAGATACGAGCAGTACTTC.